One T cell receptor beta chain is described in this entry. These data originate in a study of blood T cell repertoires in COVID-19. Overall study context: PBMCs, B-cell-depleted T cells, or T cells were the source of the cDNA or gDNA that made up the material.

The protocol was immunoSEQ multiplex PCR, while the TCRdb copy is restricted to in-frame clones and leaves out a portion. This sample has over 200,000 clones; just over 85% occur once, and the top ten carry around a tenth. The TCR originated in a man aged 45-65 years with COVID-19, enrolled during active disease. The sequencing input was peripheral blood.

The CDR3 protein is CASSLRVEFGTGELFF. The CDR3 DNA reads as TGTGCCAGCAGCTTAAGAGTTGAGTTCGGCACCGGGGAGCTGTTTTTT. This rearrangement joins TRBV7-9 to TRBJ2-2, with D unresolved. Trimming pared 2 bases from V and 4 bases from J, leaving 14 bases between. The germline V gene encodes CDR1 SEHNR and CDR2 FQNEAQ (reference sequence). The CDR3 runs 16 residues.